This T cell receptor (beta chain) derives from a study of cytomegalovirus exposure and HLA in healthy donors. With 60 Vbeta and 13 Jbeta primers, the PCR was carried out. Method: immunoSEQ multiplex PCR; TCRdb's copy keeps in-frame clones and lacks some. The data hold 130,000 to 150,000 clones, with roughly four fifths observed a single time. General observations from the study: In a later analysis, parvovirus B19, influenza, CMV and Epstein-Barr virus appeared linked to several top co-occurrence clusters.

Regarding this clone: Its antigen is unidentified.

The germline gives CDR1 LNHDA, CDR2 SQIVND (reference sequence). Losses at the gene ends were 5 bases for V and 9 bases for J; bases not matched to a gene: 6. The CDR3 length is 15 residues. The material sequenced was PBMCs. This chain joins TRBV19 and TRBJ1-6; the match to TRBD1 covers 11 bases. This sequence was found in a woman in her forties or fifties in good health and CMV-seronegative. The CDR3, as DNA: TGTGCCAGTAGTCTTGGGGACAGGGGGACTTCACCCCTCCACTTT. It is translated as CASSLGDRGTSPLHF.